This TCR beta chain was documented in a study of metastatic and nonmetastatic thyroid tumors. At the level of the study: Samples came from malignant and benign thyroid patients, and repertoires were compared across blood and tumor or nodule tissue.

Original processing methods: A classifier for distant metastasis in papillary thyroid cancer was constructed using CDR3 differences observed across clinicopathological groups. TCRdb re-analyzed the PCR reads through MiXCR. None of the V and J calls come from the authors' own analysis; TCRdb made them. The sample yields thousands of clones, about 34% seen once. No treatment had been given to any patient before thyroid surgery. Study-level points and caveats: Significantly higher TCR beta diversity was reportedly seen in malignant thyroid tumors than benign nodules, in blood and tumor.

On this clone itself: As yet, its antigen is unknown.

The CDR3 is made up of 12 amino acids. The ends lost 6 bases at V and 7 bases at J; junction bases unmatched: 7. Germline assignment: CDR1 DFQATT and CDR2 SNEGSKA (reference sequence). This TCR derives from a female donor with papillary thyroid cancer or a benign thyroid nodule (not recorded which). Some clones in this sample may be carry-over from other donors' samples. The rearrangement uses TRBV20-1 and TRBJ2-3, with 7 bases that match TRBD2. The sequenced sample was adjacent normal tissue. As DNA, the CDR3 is TGCAGTGCCCAAGAGCGGGGACATACGCAGTATTTT. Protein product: CSAQERGHTQYF.